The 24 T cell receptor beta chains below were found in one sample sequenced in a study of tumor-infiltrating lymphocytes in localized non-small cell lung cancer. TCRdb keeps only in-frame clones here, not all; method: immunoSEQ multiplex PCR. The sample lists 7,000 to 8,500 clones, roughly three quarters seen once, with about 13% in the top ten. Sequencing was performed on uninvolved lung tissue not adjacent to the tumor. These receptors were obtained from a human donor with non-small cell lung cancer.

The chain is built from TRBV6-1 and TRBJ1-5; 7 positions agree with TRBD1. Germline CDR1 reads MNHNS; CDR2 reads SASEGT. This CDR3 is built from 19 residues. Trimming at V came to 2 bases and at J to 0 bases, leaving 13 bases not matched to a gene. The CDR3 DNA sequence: TGTGCCAGCAGTGAACGGCCGACAGGGACGGGATATAGCAATCAGCCCCAGCATTTT. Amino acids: CASSERPTGTGYSNQPQHF.

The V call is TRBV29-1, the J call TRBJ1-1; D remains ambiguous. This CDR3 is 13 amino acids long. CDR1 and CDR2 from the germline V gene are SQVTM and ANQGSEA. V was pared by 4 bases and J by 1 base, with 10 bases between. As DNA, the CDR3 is TGCAGCGTTGCCCGGCAGGAGAACACTGAAGCTTTCTTT. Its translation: CSVARQENTEAFF.

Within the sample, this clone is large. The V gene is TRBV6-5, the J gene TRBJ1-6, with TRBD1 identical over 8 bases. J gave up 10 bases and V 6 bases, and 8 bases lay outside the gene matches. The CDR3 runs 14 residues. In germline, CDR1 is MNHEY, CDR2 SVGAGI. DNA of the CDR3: TGTGCCAGCAGCCAGGGGGCGAACGGGTCACCCCTCCACTTT. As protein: CASSQGANGSPLHF.

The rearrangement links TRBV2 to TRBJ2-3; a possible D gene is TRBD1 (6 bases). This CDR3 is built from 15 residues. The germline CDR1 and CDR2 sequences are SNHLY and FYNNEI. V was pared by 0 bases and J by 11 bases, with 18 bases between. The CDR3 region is CASSEANRVRIKQYF. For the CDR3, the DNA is TGTGCCAGCAGTGAAGCGAACAGGGTCAGGATAAAGCAGTATTTT.

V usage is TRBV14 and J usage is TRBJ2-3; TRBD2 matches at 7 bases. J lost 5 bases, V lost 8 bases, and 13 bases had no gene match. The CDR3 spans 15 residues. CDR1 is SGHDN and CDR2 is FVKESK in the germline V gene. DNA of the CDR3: TGTGCCAGCGCGAAGTGGGGGGGAGTACGAGATACGCAGTATTTT. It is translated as CASAKWGGVRDTQYF.

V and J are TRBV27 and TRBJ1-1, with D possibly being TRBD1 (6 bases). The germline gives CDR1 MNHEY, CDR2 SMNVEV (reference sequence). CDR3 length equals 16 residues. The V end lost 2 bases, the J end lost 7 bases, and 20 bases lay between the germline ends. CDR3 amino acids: CASSLPLQGGGSEAFF. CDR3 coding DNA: TGTGCCAGCAGTTTACCCCTACAGGGAGGTGGAAGTGAAGCTTTCTTT.

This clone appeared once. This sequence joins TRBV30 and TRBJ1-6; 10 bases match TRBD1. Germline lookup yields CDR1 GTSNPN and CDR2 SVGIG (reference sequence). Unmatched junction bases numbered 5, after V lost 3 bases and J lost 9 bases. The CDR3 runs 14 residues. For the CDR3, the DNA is TGTGCCTGGAGGTGGGACAGGGGCAGTTCACCCCTCCACTTT. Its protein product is CAWRWDRGSSPLHF.

CDR3 sequence reads: CASSFIQGLAREQFF. CDR3 bases: TGCGCCAGCAGCTTCATACAAGGGTTGGCGCGTGAGCAGTTCTTC. The chain links TRBV5-1 to TRBJ2-1; the D is unclear. From germline, CDR1 is SGHRS and CDR2 YFSETQ. Trimming took off 2 bases at V and 9 bases at J, with 18 bases between the two ends. The CDR3 sequence is 15 residues long.

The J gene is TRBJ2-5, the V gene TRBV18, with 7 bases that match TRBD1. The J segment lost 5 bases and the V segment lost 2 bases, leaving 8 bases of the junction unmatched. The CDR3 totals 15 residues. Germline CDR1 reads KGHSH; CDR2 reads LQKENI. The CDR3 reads CASSPETGSKETQYF. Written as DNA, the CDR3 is TGTGCCAGCTCACCAGAGACAGGGAGCAAGGAGACCCAGTACTTC.

CDR3 residues: CASSFVGTEAFF. CDR3 bases: TGTGCCAGCAGTTTCGTAGGCACTGAAGCTTTCTTT. The chain uses TRBV27 and TRBJ1-1; D call uncertain. Germline CDR1 and CDR2: MNHEY and SMNVEV (reference sequence). The CDR3 length is 12 residues. Trimming took 3 bases from V and 4 from J, leaving 6 bases between them.

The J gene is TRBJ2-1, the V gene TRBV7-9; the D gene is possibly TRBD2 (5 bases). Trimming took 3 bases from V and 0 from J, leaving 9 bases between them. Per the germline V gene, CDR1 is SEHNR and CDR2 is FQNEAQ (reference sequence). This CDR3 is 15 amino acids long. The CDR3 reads CASSFSESSYNEQFF. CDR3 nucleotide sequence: TGTGCCAGCAGCTTTAGCGAAAGCTCCTACAATGAGCAGTTCTTC.

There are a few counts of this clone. CDR3 region: CASSPVEGGVYEQYF. For the CDR3, the DNA is TGCGCCAGCAGCCCCGTAGAGGGAGGAGTGTACGAGCAGTACTTC. The rearrangement joins TRBV5-1 to TRBJ2-7; tentatively, D is TRBD2 (6 bases). V dropped 4 bases and J dropped 4 bases, with 18 bases sitting between them. Germline loops: CDR1 SGHRS, CDR2 YFSETQ. This CDR3 has 15 amino acids.

In DNA form, the CDR3 reads TGTGCCAGCAGCGTAGCCACGACCAATGGGGGCTACACCTTC. This gives the protein CASSVATTNGGYTF. The J gene is TRBJ1-2, the V gene TRBV9; no reliable D call. CDR1 and CDR2 (germline): SGDLS, YYNGEE. The CDR3 is 14 residues long. Trimming removed 0 bases from V and 8 bases from J, with 14 bases in between.

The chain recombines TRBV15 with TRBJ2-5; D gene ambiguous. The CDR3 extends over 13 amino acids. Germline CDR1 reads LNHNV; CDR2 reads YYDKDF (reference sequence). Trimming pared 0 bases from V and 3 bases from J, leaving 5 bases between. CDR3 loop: CATSRDREETQYF. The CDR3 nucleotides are TGTGCCACCAGCAGAGATAGGGAAGAGACCCAGTACTTC.

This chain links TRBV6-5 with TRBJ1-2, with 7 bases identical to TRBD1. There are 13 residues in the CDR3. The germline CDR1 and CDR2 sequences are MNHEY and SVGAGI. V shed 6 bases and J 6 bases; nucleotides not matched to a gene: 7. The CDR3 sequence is CASRLTGIDGYTF. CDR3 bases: TGTGCCAGCAGGCTGACAGGGATCGATGGCTACACCTTC.

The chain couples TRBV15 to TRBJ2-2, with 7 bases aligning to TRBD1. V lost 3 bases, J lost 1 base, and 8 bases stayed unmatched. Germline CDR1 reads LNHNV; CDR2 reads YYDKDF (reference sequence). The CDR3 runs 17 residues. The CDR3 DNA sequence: TGTGCCACCAGCAGGGCAGAAGGGGGCGAGAACACCGGGGAGCTGTTTTTT. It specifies CATSRAEGGENTGELFF. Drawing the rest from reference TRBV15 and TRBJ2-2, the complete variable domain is DAMVIQNPRYQVTQFGKPVTLSCSQTLNHNVMYWYQQKSSQAPKLLFHYYDKDFNNEADTPDNFQSRRPNTSFCFLDIRSPGLGDTAMYLCATSRAEGGENTGELFFGEGSRLTVL.

CDR3 sequence: CASSISGGAKGTEAFF. The CDR3 DNA reads TGTGCCAGTAGTATCTCTGGGGGGGCAAAAGGCACTGAAGCTTTCTTT. This chain connects TRBV19 to TRBJ1-1; possibly TRBD1 for D (6 bases). This CDR3 is 16 amino acids long. The V gene's germline CDR1 is LNHDA and CDR2 SQIVND (reference sequence). The V gene lost 3 bases and the J gene lost 4 bases, with 18 bases spanning the gap.

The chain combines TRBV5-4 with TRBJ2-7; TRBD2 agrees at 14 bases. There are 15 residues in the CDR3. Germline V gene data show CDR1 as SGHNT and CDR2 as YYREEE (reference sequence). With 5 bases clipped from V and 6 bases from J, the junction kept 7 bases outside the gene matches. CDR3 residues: CASRMGLAGDSEQYF. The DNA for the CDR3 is TGTGCCAGCAGAATGGGACTAGCGGGAGACAGCGAGCAGTACTTC.

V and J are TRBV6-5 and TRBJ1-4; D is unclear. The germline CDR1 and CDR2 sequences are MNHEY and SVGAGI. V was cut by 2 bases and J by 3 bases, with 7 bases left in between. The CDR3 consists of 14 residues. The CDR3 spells CASSYSYANEKLFF. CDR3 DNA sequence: TGTGCCAGCAGTTACAGTTACGCTAATGAAAAACTGTTTTTT.

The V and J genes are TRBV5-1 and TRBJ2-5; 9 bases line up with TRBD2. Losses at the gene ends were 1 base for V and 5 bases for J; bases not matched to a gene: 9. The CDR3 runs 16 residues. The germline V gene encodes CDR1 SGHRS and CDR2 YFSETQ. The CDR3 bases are TGCGCCAGCAGCTTGTCTCCTAGCGGGGCCGGGGAGACCCAGTACTTC. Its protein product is CASSLSPSGAGETQYF.

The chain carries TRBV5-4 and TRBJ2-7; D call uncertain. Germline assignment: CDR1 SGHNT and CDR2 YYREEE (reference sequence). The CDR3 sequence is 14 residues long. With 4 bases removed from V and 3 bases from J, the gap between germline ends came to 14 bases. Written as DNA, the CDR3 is TGTGCCAGCAGCCCGGAAGGACCAAACTACGAGCAGTACTTC. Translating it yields CASSPEGPNYEQYF.

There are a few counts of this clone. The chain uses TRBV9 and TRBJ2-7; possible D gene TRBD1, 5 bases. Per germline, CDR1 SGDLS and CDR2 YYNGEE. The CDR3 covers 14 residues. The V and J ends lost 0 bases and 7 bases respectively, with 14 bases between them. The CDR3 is CASSVVTASEEQYF. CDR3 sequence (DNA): TGTGCCAGCAGCGTAGTGACAGCAAGTGAGGAGCAGTACTTC.

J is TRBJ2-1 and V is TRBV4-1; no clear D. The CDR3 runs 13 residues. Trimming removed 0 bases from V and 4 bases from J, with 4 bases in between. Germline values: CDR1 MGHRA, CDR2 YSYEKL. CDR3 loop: CASSQDLYNEQFF. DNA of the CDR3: TGCGCCAGCAGCCAAGATCTATACAATGAGCAGTTCTTC.

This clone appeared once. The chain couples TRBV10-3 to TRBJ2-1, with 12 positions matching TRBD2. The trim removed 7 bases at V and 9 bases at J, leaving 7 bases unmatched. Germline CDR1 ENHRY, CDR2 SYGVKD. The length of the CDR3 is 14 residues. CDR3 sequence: CAITTSGSKVEQFF. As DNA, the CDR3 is TGTGCCATCACGACTAGCGGGAGTAAAGTTGAGCAGTTCTTC.